This T cell receptor (beta chain) appears in the sequencing data of a study of post-analysis software for immune sequencing data. Study at large: Clinical courses comprised relapsing-remitting, secondary progressive and progressive-relapsing multiple sclerosis.

This clonotype was recorded once. Prepared TCR beta cDNA libraries contained unique molecular identifiers. One entry per CDR3 protein, called by TCRdb with MiXCR from the PCR reads. The data hold 600,000 to 750,000 distinct CDR3 sequences, with 59% observed a single time. The sequence was obtained from a girl aged 2 to 9 with multiple sclerosis. Sequencing was done on a sample of blood.

CDR3 protein: CASSYLAGNYEQYF. CDR3 nucleotide sequence: TGTGCCAGCAGCTACCTAGCGGGGAATTACGAGCAGTACTTC. The V and J genes are TRBV7-2 and TRBJ2-4; 9 positions agree with TRBD2. The DNA matches TRBJ2-7 better at its end, which makes the J call doubtful. CDR1 is SGHTA, CDR2 FQGNSA, per germline. This CDR3 has 14 amino acids.